One and the same sample provided the 3 T cell receptor beta chains below, sequenced in a study of cytomegalovirus exposure and HLA in healthy donors. The primer mix had 60 Vbeta and 13 Jbeta primers. Profiling relied on immunoSEQ multiplex PCR, and the TCRdb table lists in-frame clones only, not all of them. The sample includes around 150,000 clones, 80% of them seen just once. Sequencing was carried out using PBMCs. Every receptor here comes from a man in his forties in good health and CMV-seropositive.

The chain couples TRBV29-1 to TRBJ1-2, with 10 bases fitting TRBD1. There are 12 residues in the CDR3. The germline V gene encodes CDR1 SQVTM and CDR2 ANQGSEA. V lost 4 bases to trimming and J lost 8 bases; unmatched junction nucleotides: 4. CDR3 nucleotides: TGCAGCGTTGGACAGGGGGCAGGGGGCTACACCTTC. It codes for CSVGQGAGGYTF. The full variable domain, with the rest looked up from reference TRBV29-1 and TRBJ1-2, is SAVISQKPSRDICQRGTSLTIQCQVDSQVTMMFWYRQQPGQSLTLIATANQGSEATYESGFVIDKFPISRPNLTFSTLTVSNMSPEDSSIYLCSVGQGAGGYTFGSGTRLTVV.

There are a few counts of this clone. The V and J genes are TRBV4-1 and TRBJ1-1; D is uncertain. Germline CDR1 MGHRA, CDR2 YSYEKL. V lost 7 bases, J lost 5 bases, and 20 bases lay in between. The CDR3 has 15 amino acids. CDR3: CASTLALFPRTEAFF. In DNA, the CDR3 is TGCGCCAGCACCCTAGCCCTCTTTCCGAGGACTGAAGCTTTCTTT.

The chain couples TRBV11-2 to TRBJ2-7; 10 nucleotides align to TRBD2. Germline assignment: CDR1 SGHAT and CDR2 FQNNGV. J gave up 2 bases and V 7 bases, and 11 bases lay outside the gene matches. This CDR3 region has 16 residues. The CDR3 reads CASTPRLLAGPYEQYF. The CDR3 DNA reads TGTGCCAGCACCCCGCGCCTACTAGCGGGACCCTACGAGCAGTACTTC.